Listed here is a single T cell receptor beta chain. This record comes from a study of blood T cell repertoires in COVID-19. Sequencing used immunoSEQ multiplex PCR; TCRdb keeps in-frame clones, though not all of them. Altogether 300,000 to 400,000 clones are present, about 88% being singletons, with the ten largest covering 1.2%. J gave up 4 bases and V 0 bases, and 5 bases lay outside the gene matches. The CDR3 consists of 16 residues. CDR1 is SNHLY and CDR2 is FYNNEI in the germline V gene. Cohorts were determined from participant-reported clinical history. This clonotype originated in a woman between 18 and 29 years old who had recovered from COVID-19. The genes are TRBV2 and TRBJ2-3; TRBD1 matches at 9 bases. Sequenced input: PBMCs or T cells enriched from blood (not recorded which). In nucleotides, the CDR3 is TGTGCCAGCAGTGAAGCGAGGGGACAGGGTCCAGATACGCAGTATTTT. Translated, it gives CASSEARGQGPDTQYF.